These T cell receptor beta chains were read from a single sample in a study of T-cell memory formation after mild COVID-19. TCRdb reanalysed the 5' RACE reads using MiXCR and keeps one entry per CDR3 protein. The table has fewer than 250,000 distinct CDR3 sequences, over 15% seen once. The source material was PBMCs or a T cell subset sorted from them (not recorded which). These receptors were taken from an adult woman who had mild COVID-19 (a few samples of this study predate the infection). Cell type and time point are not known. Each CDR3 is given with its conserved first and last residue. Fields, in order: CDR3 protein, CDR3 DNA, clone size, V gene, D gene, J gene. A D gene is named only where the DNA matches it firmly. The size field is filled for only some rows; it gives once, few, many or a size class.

CDR3 protein: CASSQRPGSSQPQHF
CDR3 DNA: TGTGCCAGCAGCCAACGACCCGGCAGCTCTCAGCCCCAGCATTTT
clone size: NA
V gene: TRBV3-1
D gene: NA
J gene: TRBJ1-5

CDR3 protein: CASSSSTENTEAFF
CDR3 DNA: TGTGCCAGCAGCTCATCAACCGAGAACACTGAAGCTTTCTTT
clone size: NA
V gene: TRBV7-9
D gene: NA
J gene: TRBJ1-1

CDR3 protein: CASSLPGQGQAEAFF
CDR3 DNA: TGCGCCAGCAGCTTGCCGGGACAGGGGCAGGCTGAAGCTTTCTTT
clone size: few
V gene: TRBV5-1
D gene: TRBD1
J gene: TRBJ1-1

CDR3 protein: CASHYLYGYTF
CDR3 DNA: TGTGCCAGCCACTACCTTTATGGCTACACCTTC
clone size: once
V gene: TRBV5-6
D gene: NA
J gene: TRBJ1-2

CDR3 protein: CASSLDGTASYEQYF
CDR3 DNA: TGCGCCAGCAGCTTGGATGGGACTGCATCCTACGAGCAGTACTTC
clone size: NA
V gene: TRBV5-1
D gene: NA
J gene: TRBJ2-7

CDR3 protein: CASSSIPTVRTF
CDR3 DNA: TGTGCCAGTAGTTCAATTCCGACGGTGAGAACCTTC
clone size: many
V gene: TRBV19
D gene: NA
J gene: TRBJ1-2

CDR3 protein: CASSDNRWTGSGTIYF
CDR3 DNA: TGTGCCAGCAGCGACAACAGATGGACAGGGTCTGGCACCATATATTTT
clone size: few
V gene: TRBV7-6
D gene: TRBD1
J gene: TRBJ1-3

CDR3 protein: CASSFQDQETQYF
CDR3 DNA: TGTGCCAGCAGTTTCCAGGACCAAGAGACCCAGTACTTC
clone size: NA
V gene: TRBV12-3/TRBV12-4
D gene: NA
J gene: TRBJ2-5

CDR3 protein: CSAGTGGGNIQYF
CDR3 DNA: TGCAGTGCTGGGACAGGGGGCGGAAACATTCAGTACTTC
clone size: few
V gene: TRBV20-1
D gene: TRBD1
J gene: TRBJ2-4

CDR3 protein: CASSPWGSGEKLFF
CDR3 DNA: TGTGCCAGCAGTCCGTGGGGGAGTGGTGAAAAACTGTTTTTT
clone size: few
V gene: TRBV12-3/TRBV12-4
D gene: NA
J gene: TRBJ1-4

CDR3 protein: CASSNGLAGETQYF
CDR3 DNA: TGTGCCAGCAGCAACGGGCTAGCGGGGGAGACCCAGTACTTC
clone size: NA
V gene: TRBV7-3
D gene: TRBD2
J gene: TRBJ2-5

CDR3 protein: CASNSLRSGPGNEQFF
CDR3 DNA: TGCGCCAGCAACTCCCTCCGCAGCGGCCCCGGGAATGAGCAGTTCTTC
clone size: NA
V gene: TRBV5-1
D gene: NA
J gene: TRBJ2-1

CDR3 protein: CASSRPGRELDTEAFF
CDR3 DNA: TGTGCCAGCAGCCGGCCCGGCAGGGAGTTGGACACTGAAGCTTTCTTT
clone size: medium-sized
V gene: TRBV5-5
D gene: NA
J gene: TRBJ1-1

CDR3 protein: CASSSTGTSGANVLTF
CDR3 DNA: TGCGCCAGCAGCTCCACCGGGACTTCTGGGGCCAACGTCCTGACTTTC
clone size: NA
V gene: TRBV5-1
D gene: NA
J gene: TRBJ2-6

CDR3 protein: CASSLGPAGGHNEQFF
CDR3 DNA: TGTGCCAGCAGCTTGGGGCCGGCGGGAGGCCACAATGAGCAGTTCTTC
clone size: few
V gene: TRBV7-2
D gene: TRBD2
J gene: TRBJ2-1

CDR3 protein: CASSSSGGQPQHF
CDR3 DNA: TGTGCCAGCAGTTCCTCGGGGGGACAGCCCCAGCATTTT
clone size: NA
V gene: TRBV12-3/TRBV12-4
D gene: NA
J gene: TRBJ1-5

CDR3 protein: CASSGWGTEAFF
CDR3 DNA: TGTGCCAGCTCCGGCTGGGGGACTGAAGCTTTCTTT
clone size: NA
V gene: TRBV9
D gene: NA
J gene: TRBJ1-1

CDR3 protein: CAWNSYRGDNEKLFF
CDR3 DNA: TGTGCCTGGAATAGTTACAGGGGTGACAATGAAAAACTGTTTTTT
clone size: NA
V gene: TRBV30
D gene: TRBD1
J gene: TRBJ1-4

CDR3 protein: CASSHPGLIAGGPHYEQYF
CDR3 DNA: TGTGCCAGCAGTCATCCTGGGCTAATAGCGGGAGGCCCCCACTACGAGCAGTACTTC
clone size: NA
V gene: TRBV7-9
D gene: TRBD2
J gene: TRBJ2-7

CDR3 protein: CASRGRRIKDQPQHF
CDR3 DNA: TGTGCCAGCAGGGGAAGACGGATTAAAGATCAGCCCCAGCATTTT
clone size: few
V gene: TRBV12-3/TRBV12-4
D gene: NA
J gene: TRBJ1-5

CDR3 protein: CASRKLEITGELFF
CDR3 DNA: TGTGCCAGCAGGAAGCTTGAAATAACCGGGGAGCTGTTTTTT
clone size: few
V gene: TRBV3-1
D gene: NA
J gene: TRBJ2-2

CDR3 protein: CASSPGSGAYTDTQYF
CDR3 DNA: TGCGCCAGCAGCCCAGGAAGCGGGGCCTACACAGATACGCAGTATTTT
clone size: NA
V gene: TRBV5-1
D gene: TRBD2
J gene: TRBJ2-3

CDR3 protein: CASIGRVGEQYF
CDR3 DNA: TGCGCCAGCATAGGCAGGGTGGGCGAGCAGTACTTC
clone size: few
V gene: TRBV5-1
D gene: NA
J gene: TRBJ2-7

CDR3 protein: CASSQDREVSEAFF
CDR3 DNA: TGCGCCAGCAGCCAAGATCGGGAGGTCTCTGAAGCTTTCTTT
clone size: NA
V gene: TRBV4-3
D gene: NA
J gene: TRBJ1-1

CDR3 protein: CASSLASTTGDYGYTF
CDR3 DNA: TGCGCCAGCAGCTTGGCCAGCACCACAGGAGACTATGGCTACACCTTC
clone size: NA
V gene: TRBV5-1
D gene: NA
J gene: TRBJ1-2

CDR3 protein: CASSLELVGAFF
CDR3 DNA: TGTGCCAGCAGCTTGGAGTTGGTGGGAGCTTTCTTT
clone size: NA
V gene: TRBV5-4
D gene: NA
J gene: TRBJ1-1

CDR3 protein: CASSERGWDTGELFF
CDR3 DNA: TGTGCCAGCAGTGAGCGGGGTTGGGACACCGGGGAGCTGTTTTTT
clone size: many
V gene: TRBV2
D gene: NA
J gene: TRBJ2-2

CDR3 protein: CASSIQGGFGYGYTF
CDR3 DNA: TGTGCCAGTAGTATTCAGGGGGGTTTTGGCTATGGCTACACCTTC
clone size: few
V gene: TRBV19
D gene: TRBD1
J gene: TRBJ1-2

CDR3 protein: CASSEEVRSHF
CDR3 DNA: TGTGCCAGCAGTGAAGAGGTTAGATCCCACTTC
clone size: NA
V gene: TRBV2
D gene: NA
J gene: TRBJ2-7

CDR3 protein: CASSLGLEETQYF
CDR3 DNA: TGTGCCAGCTCACTTGGACTAGAAGAGACCCAGTACTTC
clone size: NA
V gene: TRBV18
D gene: TRBD2
J gene: TRBJ2-5

CDR3 protein: CASRSANTDTQYF
CDR3 DNA: TGTGCCAGCAGAAGTGCCAACACAGATACGCAGTATTTT
clone size: NA
V gene: TRBV6-5
D gene: NA
J gene: TRBJ2-3

CDR3 protein: CSALAGDPYEQYF
CDR3 DNA: TGCAGTGCCCTAGCGGGAGATCCCTACGAGCAGTACTTC
clone size: NA
V gene: TRBV20-1
D gene: TRBD2
J gene: TRBJ2-7